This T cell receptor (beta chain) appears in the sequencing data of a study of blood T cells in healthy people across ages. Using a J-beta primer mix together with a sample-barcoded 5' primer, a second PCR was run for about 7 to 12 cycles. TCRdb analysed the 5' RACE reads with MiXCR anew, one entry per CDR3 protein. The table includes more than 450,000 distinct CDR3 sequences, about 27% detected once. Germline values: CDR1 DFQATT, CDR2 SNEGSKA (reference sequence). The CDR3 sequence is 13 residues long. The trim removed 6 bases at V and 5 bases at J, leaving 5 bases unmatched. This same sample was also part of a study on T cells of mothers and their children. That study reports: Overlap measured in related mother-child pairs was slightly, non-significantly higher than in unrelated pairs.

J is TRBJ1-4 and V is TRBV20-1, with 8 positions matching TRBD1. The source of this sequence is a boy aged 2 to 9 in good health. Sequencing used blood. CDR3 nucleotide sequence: TGCAGTGCAAGGGACAGGATAAATGAAAAACTGTTTTTT. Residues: CSARDRINEKLFF.